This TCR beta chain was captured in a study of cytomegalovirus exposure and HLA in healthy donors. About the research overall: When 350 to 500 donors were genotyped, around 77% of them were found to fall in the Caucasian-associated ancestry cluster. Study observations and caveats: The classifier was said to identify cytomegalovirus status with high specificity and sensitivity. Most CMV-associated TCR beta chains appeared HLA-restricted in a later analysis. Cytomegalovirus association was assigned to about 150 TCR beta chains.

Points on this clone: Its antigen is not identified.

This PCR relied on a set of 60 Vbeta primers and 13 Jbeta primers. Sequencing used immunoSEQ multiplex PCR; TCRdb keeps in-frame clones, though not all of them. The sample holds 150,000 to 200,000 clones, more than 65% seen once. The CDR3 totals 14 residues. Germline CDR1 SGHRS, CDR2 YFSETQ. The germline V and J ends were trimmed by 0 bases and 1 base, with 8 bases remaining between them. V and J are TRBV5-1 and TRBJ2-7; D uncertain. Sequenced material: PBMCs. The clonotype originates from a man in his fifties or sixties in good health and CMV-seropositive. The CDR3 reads CASSLGQASYEQYF. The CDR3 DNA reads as TGCGCCAGCAGCTTGGGCCAGGCATCCTACGAGCAGTACTTC.